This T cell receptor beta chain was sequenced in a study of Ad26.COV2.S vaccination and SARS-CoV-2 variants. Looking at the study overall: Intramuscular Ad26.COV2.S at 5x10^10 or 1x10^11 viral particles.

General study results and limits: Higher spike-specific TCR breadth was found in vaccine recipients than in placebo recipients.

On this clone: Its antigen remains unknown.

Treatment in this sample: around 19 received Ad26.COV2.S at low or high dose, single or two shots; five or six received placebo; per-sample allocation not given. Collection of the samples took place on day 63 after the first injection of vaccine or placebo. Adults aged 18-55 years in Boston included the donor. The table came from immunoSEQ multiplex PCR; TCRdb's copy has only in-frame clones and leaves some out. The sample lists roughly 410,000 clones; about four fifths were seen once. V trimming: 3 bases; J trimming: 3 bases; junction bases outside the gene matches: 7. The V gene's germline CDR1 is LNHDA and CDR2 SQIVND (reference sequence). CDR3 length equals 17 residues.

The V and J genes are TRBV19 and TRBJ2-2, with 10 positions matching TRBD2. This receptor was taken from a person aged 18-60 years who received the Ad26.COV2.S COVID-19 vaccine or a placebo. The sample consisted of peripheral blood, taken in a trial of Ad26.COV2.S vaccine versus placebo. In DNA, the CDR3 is TGTGCCAGTAGTATGCAGCTAGCGGGGGAAGACACCGGGGAGCTGTTTTTT. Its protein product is CASSMQLAGEDTGELFF.